The rows below give T cell receptor beta chains drawn from one sample of a study of blood T cell repertoires in COVID-19. Some clones are missing from TCRdb's copy, which holds only in-frame ones; the method was immunoSEQ multiplex PCR. The sample holds approximately 150,000 clones; 81% are singletons and the top ten take roughly 8.2%. The specimen sequenced was peripheral blood. Every receptor here comes from a human donor in a cohort sampled during active COVID-19. Each CDR3 is given with its conserved first and last residue. Each record gives: clone size, CDR3 length, D gene, J gene, V gene, CDR3 DNA, CDR3 protein. A D gene is named only where the DNA matches it firmly. The size of a clone is reported for some rows only, either as once, few or many, or as a class for expanded clones.

- 15 TRBD2 TRBJ2-1 TRBV27 TGTGCCAGCAGTTCAACTAGCGTAGGTCGGTATGAGCAGTTCTTC CASSSTSVGRYEQFF
- 13 - TRBJ2-2 TRBV6-4 TGTGCCAGCAGTGACAGGGGCACCGGGGAGCTGTTTTTT CASSDRGTGELFF
- 14 TRBD1 TRBJ2-7 TRBV28 TGTGCCAGCAAGGCGGGACAGGGTGCCTACGAGCAGTACTTC CASKAGQGAYEQYF
- 13 - TRBJ1-5 TRBV19 TGTGCCAGTAGTATAGTAGGGGATCAGCCCCAGCATTTT CASSIVGDQPQHF
few 15 TRBD1 TRBJ2-7 TRBV19 TGTGCCAGTAGTATCAGGGACAGGGGTAAATACGAGCAGTACTTC CASSIRDRGKYEQYF
- 17 TRBD2 TRBJ2-7 TRBV6-1 TGTGCCAGCAGTGAAGCGGGTGGGTGGACTAGCTCCTACGAGCAGTACTTC CASSEAGGWTSSYEQYF
few 12 - TRBJ1-1 TRBV6-6 TGTGCCAGCAGCGGGGAACCCACTGAAGCTTTCTTT CASSGEPTEAFF
- 14 TRBD2 TRBJ2-7 TRBV28 TGTGCCAGCAGGACTAGCGGGAGCTCCTACGAGCAGTACTTC CASRTSGSSYEQYF
- 13 - TRBJ2-7 TRBV5-1 TGCGCCAGCAGTTCCCCGGGATCCTACGAGCAGTACTTC CASSSPGSYEQYF
- 15 TRBD2 TRBJ2-7 TRBV11-2 TGTGCCAGCAGCATCGGGACTAGCGGGACCTACGAGCAGTACTTC CASSIGTSGTYEQYF
- 15 - TRBJ1-5 TRBV28 TGTGCCAGCAGTCCTGGGGAGGGGGGGAATCAGCCCCAGCATTTT CASSPGEGGNQPQHF
- 15 - TRBJ2-5 TRBV14 TGTGCCAGCAGCCAAGACAGGGCTGGCCAAGAGACCCAGTACTTC CASSQDRAGQETQYF
- 15 - TRBJ1-2 TRBV6-5 TGTGCCAGCAGGCCGCGAGGGGGGGGCGAATATGGCTACACCTTC CASRPRGGGEYGYTF
- 14 TRBD1 TRBJ2-7 TRBV4-1 TGCGCCAGCAGCCAAGATGACAGGGACTACGAGCAGTACTTC CASSQDDRDYEQYF
- 16 - TRBJ2-7 TRBV5-1 TGCGCCAGCAGCTTGGGGGGCCTAAGGGGTTCCTACGAGCAGTACTTC CASSLGGLRGSYEQYF
few 18 TRBD2 TRBJ2-1 TRBV27 TGTGCCAGCAGTCCTCGCCCACTAGCGGGGCTCTCCTACAATGAGCAGTTCTTC CASSPRPLAGLSYNEQFF
- 15 TRBD1 TRBJ2-4 TRBV5-1 TGCGCCAGCAGCTCCGACAGGGTAGCCAAAAACATTCAGTACTTC CASSSDRVAKNIQYF
few 14 - TRBJ1-2 TRBV5-1 TGCGCCAGCAGCTTGGCCGGGAACCCGGAGGGCTACACCTTC CASSLAGNPEGYTF
- 18 - TRBJ2-1 TRBV6-4 TGTGCCAGCAGTGCCGAATTTACTTTGGTGGGAGCGGACAATGAGCAGTTCTTC CASSAEFTLVGADNEQFF
once 15 TRBD1 TRBJ1-2 TRBV5-1 TGCGCCAGCAGCGCCGGACAGGGGGCGATTGATGGCTACACCTTC CASSAGQGAIDGYTF
- 12 - TRBJ2-7 TRBV27 TGTGCCAGCAGTAAATCCGGTTACGAGCAGTACTTC CASSKSGYEQYF
- 15 - TRBJ2-1 TRBV4-3 TGCGCCAGCAGCCAAGGGCGCACCCGGACTATGGAGCAGTTCTTC CASSQGRTRTMEQFF
- 14 TRBD2 TRBJ2-5 TRBV7-2 TGTGCCAGCAGCGATCGACTAGCGGGGGAGACCCAGTACTTC CASSDRLAGETQYF
- 18 - TRBJ1-5 TRBV7-3 TGTGCCAGCAGCCCACAGGAGAGAGGAGAATTTAGCAATCAGCCCCAGCATTTT CASSPQERGEFSNQPQHF
- 15 TRBD1 TRBJ1-4 TRBV5-4 TGTGCCAGCAGCCGGGACAGTTCGACTAATGAAAAACTGTTTTTT CASSRDSSTNEKLFF
- 15 - TRBJ2-5 TRBV7-9 TGTGCCAGCAGAGAGGGCTATTTTCCCCAAGAGACCCAGTACTTC CASREGYFPQETQYF
- 12 - TRBJ2-7 TRBV28 TGTGCCAGCAGCCGGGACAAACACGAGCAGTACTTC CASSRDKHEQYF
- 17 - TRBJ2-1 TRBV21-1 TGTGCCAGCAGCAAAGGGCCCGACAGGGACTCCTACAATGAGCAGTTCTTC CASSKGPDRDSYNEQFF
- 11 - TRBJ2-7 TRBV18 TGTGCCACCCCGAGATCGTACGAGCAGTACTTC CATPRSYEQYF
- 15 - TRBJ2-7 TRBV4-2 TGTGCCAGCAGCCAAGATAAGACAGCCTCCTACGAGCAGTACTTC CASSQDKTASYEQYF
- 16 TRBD1 TRBJ1-1 TRBV18 TGTGCCAGCTCACCACGACAGGGGGCGTTAGACACTGAAGCTTTCTTT CASSPRQGALDTEAFF
once 14 TRBD1 TRBJ2-3 TRBV29-1 TGCAGCGTAAACCGGGACAGGGGTACAGATACGCAGTATTTT CSVNRDRGTDTQYF
- 14 - TRBJ1-2 TRBV7-2 TGTGCCAGCAGCTGGGGGCAGGGTACCTATGGCTACACCTTC CASSWGQGTYGYTF
- 15 TRBD1 TRBJ2-3 TRBV7-6 TGTGCCAGCAGCTGGGGACAGAGAGCCCCAGATACGCAGTATTTT CASSWGQRAPDTQYF
- 15 TRBD1 TRBJ2-1 TRBV7-8 TGTGCCAGCAGCTTGGACAGGGGGATGGTCAATGAGCAGTTCTTC CASSLDRGMVNEQFF
- 17 TRBD1 TRBJ1-2 TRBV7-8 TGTGCCAGCAGCTTAGGGGGTCGGGGACAGGTGAACTATGGCTACACCTTC CASSLGGRGQVNYGYTF
- 16 TRBD1 TRBJ2-1 TRBV19 TGTGCCAGTAGTATTTCAGGCAGGGGGCCCTACAATGAGCAGTTCTTC CASSISGRGPYNEQFF
- 16 TRBD1 TRBJ2-7 TRBV27 TGTGCCAGCAGCCCCCGCCCGGGACAGGGATCCTACGAGCAGTACTTC CASSPRPGQGSYEQYF
- 15 TRBD1 TRBJ2-7 TRBV4-1 TGCGCCAGCAGCCAACTGACAGGGTCTCTAGGGGAGCAGTACTTC CASSQLTGSLGEQYF
- 17 - TRBJ1-5 TRBV5-5 TGTGCCAGCAGCTTGGCCTACGGACAGCCAGTGGGTCAGCCCCAGCATTTT CASSLAYGQPVGQPQHF
- 15 - TRBJ2-2 TRBV5-1 TGCGCCAGCAGAACAGGGAATGCCAACACCGGGGAGCTGTTTTTT CASRTGNANTGELFF
- 16 - TRBJ1-2 TRBV6-6 TGTGCCAGCAGCCCTCCTCAGGGTAACATAAACTATGGCTACACCTTC CASSPPQGNINYGYTF
- 15 TRBD1 TRBJ1-4 TRBV28 TGTGCCAGCAAGAATTCCGGGACAGGGACTGAAAAACTGTTTTTT CASKNSGTGTEKLFF
once 15 TRBD2 TRBJ2-7 TRBV2 TGTGCCAGCAGTGAAGGGGAGGGGAGCTCCTACGAGCAGTACTTC CASSEGEGSSYEQYF
- 16 - TRBJ2-1 TRBV5-8 TGTGCCAGCAGCTTGGCGGGGAGCGCCTCCTACAATGAGCAGTTCTTC CASSLAGSASYNEQFF
- 15 - TRBJ2-7 TRBV4-3 TGCGCCAGCAGCCAAGATTTGATCGGGGCCTACGAGCAGTACTTC CASSQDLIGAYEQYF
- 12 - TRBJ1-5 TRBV19 TGTGCCAGCGGACTGAGCAATCAGCCCCAGCATTTT CASGLSNQPQHF
- 15 TRBD1 TRBJ1-2 TRBV5-5 TGTGCCAGCAGCCTCCTTTCCTCGGGACAGAATGGCTACACCTTC CASSLLSSGQNGYTF
- 14 - TRBJ1-1 TRBV15 TGTGCCACCAGCAGAGTGGAGACGGACACTGAAGCTTTCTTT CATSRVETDTEAFF
- 15 TRBD1 TRBJ1-1 TRBV18 TGTGCCAGCTCACCCTGGGACAGGGGCGAGTCTGAAGCTTTCTTT CASSPWDRGESEAFF
once 16 TRBD2 TRBJ2-7 TRBV10-3 TGTGCCATCAGTGATCTACTAGCGGCTTTTTCCTACGAGCAGTACTTC CAISDLLAAFSYEQYF
once 13 TRBD1 TRBJ2-7 TRBV6-2/TRBV6-3 TGTGCCAGCAGTTACCCCCAGGGGGCGAGAATACACTTC CASSYPQGARIHF
- 13 - TRBJ2-7 TRBV28 TGTGCCAGCAGCCTTGTACGGGTCGGGGAGCAGTACTTC CASSLVRVGEQYF
few 15 TRBD2 TRBJ2-5 TRBV14 TGTGCCAGCAGCTACCGGACTAGCGGGGAGGAGACCCAGTACTTC CASSYRTSGEETQYF